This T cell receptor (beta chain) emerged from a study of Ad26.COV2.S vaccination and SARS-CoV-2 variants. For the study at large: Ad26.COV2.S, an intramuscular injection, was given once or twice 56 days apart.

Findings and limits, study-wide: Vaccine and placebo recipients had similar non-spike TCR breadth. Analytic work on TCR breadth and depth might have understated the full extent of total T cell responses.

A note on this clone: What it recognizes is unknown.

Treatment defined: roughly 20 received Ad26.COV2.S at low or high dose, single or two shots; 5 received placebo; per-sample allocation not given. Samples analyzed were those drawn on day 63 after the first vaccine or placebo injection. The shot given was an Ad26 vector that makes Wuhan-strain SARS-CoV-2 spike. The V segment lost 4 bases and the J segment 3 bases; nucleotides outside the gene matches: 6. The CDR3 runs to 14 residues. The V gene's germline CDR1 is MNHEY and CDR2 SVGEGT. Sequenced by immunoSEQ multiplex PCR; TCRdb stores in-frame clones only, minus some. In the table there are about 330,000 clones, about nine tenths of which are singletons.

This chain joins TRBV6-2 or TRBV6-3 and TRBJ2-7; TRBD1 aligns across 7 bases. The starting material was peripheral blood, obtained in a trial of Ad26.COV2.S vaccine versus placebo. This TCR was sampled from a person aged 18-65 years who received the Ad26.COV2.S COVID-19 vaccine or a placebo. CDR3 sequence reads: CASSSLRGFYEQYF. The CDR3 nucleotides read TGTGCCAGCAGTTCTCTCAGGGGGTTCTACGAGCAGTACTTC.